These T cell receptor beta chains were read from a single sample in a study of shared clonotypes between healthy human individuals. The assay was immunoSEQ multiplex PCR, and TCRdb's table has in-frame clones only and misses some. Of about a million clones listed, about 77% were seen once; the top ten hold roughly 1.5%. The sequencing sample was made of memory CD4+ T cells sorted from blood. Every receptor here comes from a man aged 18-30 years in good health. Each CDR3 is given with its conserved first and last residue. A D gene is named only where the DNA matches it firmly. Clone size is given for some rows only: seen once, a few or many times, or a class if the clone is expanded.

j_call,v_call,clone_size,d_call,cdr3_nt,cdr3_aa
TRBJ2-4,TRBV7-2,-,-,TGTGCCAGCAGCTTAGGGGTAGAAAACATTCAGTACTTC,CASSLGVENIQYF
TRBJ2-7,TRBV6-5,-,TRBD2,TGTGCCAGCAGTTACTCCGGACTAGCGGGGGGCCACGAGCAGTACTTC,CASSYSGLAGGHEQYF
TRBJ2-6,TRBV6-1,-,-,TGTGCCAGCACTCAGTACTCTGGGGCCAACGTCCTGACTTTC,CASTQYSGANVLTF
TRBJ2-3,TRBV15,once,-,TGTGCCACCAGCATACCGGGACCACCAGATACGCAGTATTTT,CATSIPGPPDTQYF
TRBJ2-5,TRBV7-9,-,-,TGTGCCAGCAGCCGGGGTGGGCACACCCAAGAGACCCAGTACTTC,CASSRGGHTQETQYF
TRBJ1-1,TRBV6-5,-,-,TGTGCCAGCAGCCCGCCCGGCGGGAGGAACACTGAAGCTTTCTTT,CASSPPGGRNTEAFF
TRBJ2-5,TRBV29-1,-,-,TGCAGCCATGGGGTGTCCGGCGGAGAGACCCAGTACTTC,CSHGVSGGETQYF
TRBJ2-3,TRBV5-1,-,TRBD2,TGCGCCAGCAGCTCAGGGGGACTAGCGGGTCGCTATTTT,CASSSGGLAGRYF
TRBJ2-1,TRBV18,-,-,TGTGCCAGCTCACCGCCAAAGGGCGGGATTAACAATGAGCAGTTCTTC,CASSPPKGGINNEQFF
TRBJ2-5,TRBV6-5,once,-,TGTGCCAGCAGTTGGGGTCAGGGGGGCCAAGAGACCCAGTACTTC,CASSWGQGGQETQYF
TRBJ2-7,TRBV28,once,TRBD2,TGTGCCAGCAGTAGGGGAGGGCCCGAGCAGTACTTC,CASSRGGPEQYF
TRBJ2-5,TRBV10-3,-,-,TGTGCCATCAGTGAGTCGGGGTTAGAGACCCAGTACTTC,CAISESGLETQYF
TRBJ2-6,TRBV7-2,-,TRBD1,TGTGCCAGCAGCTTTGCCCCGGGACAGGGGAGTGCTGGGGCCAACGTCCTGACTTTC,CASSFAPGQGSAGANVLTF
TRBJ2-3,TRBV2,-,TRBD1,TGTGCCAGCAGTGAAGATGGGACAGGATTCACAGATACGCAGTATTTT,CASSEDGTGFTDTQYF
TRBJ1-2,TRBV30,-,-,TGTGCCTGGAGTGTAAGGGAAAGGTCCACCTTC,CAWSVRERSTF
TRBJ2-7,TRBV2,few,TRBD1,TGTGCCAGCAAGCAGGACAGGGCATACTACGAGCAGTACTTC,CASKQDRAYYEQYF
TRBJ1-1,TRBV6-5,-,-,TGTGCCAGCGGCTATGGATACACTGAAGCTTTCTTT,CASGYGYTEAFF
TRBJ1-2,TRBV7-2,once,-,TGTGCCAGCAGCCCGAACAGCCTGGGGGGAGGCGGCTACACCTTC,CASSPNSLGGGGYTF
TRBJ2-1,TRBV7-9,-,-,TGTGCCAGCAGCTCGACTCTAGCGAATGAGCAGTTCTTC,CASSSTLANEQFF
TRBJ1-5,TRBV6-1,many,TRBD1,TGTGCCAGCAGTGACCGACAGGGGCTCGAGCCCCAGCATTTT,CASSDRQGLEPQHF
TRBJ2-7,TRBV5-1,-,-,TGCGCCAGCAGCTTGGTTGGACAGACCTACGAGCAGTACTTC,CASSLVGQTYEQYF
TRBJ2-1,TRBV11-2,-,TRBD2,TGTGCCAGCAGTTTTACTAGCGGCTACAATGAGCAGTTCTTC,CASSFTSGYNEQFF
TRBJ1-5,TRBV28,-,-,TGTGCCAGCAGCAACTACCCTCCCGAGGTTAGCAATCAGCCCCAGCATTTT,CASSNYPPEVSNQPQHF
TRBJ1-3,TRBV2,-,-,TGTGCCAGCAGTGAAAGGGCCCGACTCTCGGGAAACACCATATATTTT,CASSERARLSGNTIYF
TRBJ1-2,TRBV27,-,-,TGTGCCAGCAGCTCCGTTTTAAGACAGTCCCCCTATGGCTACACCTTC,CASSSVLRQSPYGYTF
TRBJ2-7,TRBV5-1,-,TRBD1,TGCGCCAGCAGCAACGGACAGGGGGGCTACGAGCAGTACTTC,CASSNGQGGYEQYF
TRBJ1-6,TRBV30,-,TRBD1,TGTGCCTGGAACAGGGGCGATTCACCCCTCCACTTT,CAWNRGDSPLHF
TRBJ1-4,TRBV5-5,-,-,TGTGCCAGCAGCTTGTCCCACGGCGGCACTAATGAAAAACTGTTTTTT,CASSLSHGGTNEKLFF
TRBJ1-2,TRBV14,-,-,TGTGCCAGCAGCCAAGAGACAGCCAACACTAACTATGGCTACACCTTC,CASSQETANTNYGYTF
TRBJ1-5,TRBV29-1,-,-,TGCAGCGTTGAGTCCCGGGTGGGGCAGCCCCAGCATTTT,CSVESRVGQPQHF
TRBJ2-5,TRBV19,few,TRBD1,TGTGCCAGCTACAGGGGGCTGGAAGAGACCCAGTACTTC,CASYRGLEETQYF
TRBJ2-7,TRBV18,-,-,TGTGCCAGCTCACCCGGGACGGGAACCTACGAGCAGTACTTC,CASSPGTGTYEQYF